Included here is one T cell receptor beta chain sequence, with context. Its antigen remains unknown. The source of the sample is a study of cytotoxic CD8 clonotypes in ibrutinib-treated CLL. Whole-study findings and limits: Sampling time points were not equivalent between sustained-remission and progressing patients.

Here immunoSEQ multiplex PCR was the method, and the copy in TCRdb shows in-frame clones only, minus some. Here the sample spans 200,000 to 250,000 clones, roughly 73% being singletons. CDR1 is MNHEY and CDR2 is SVGAGI in the germline V gene. The V end lost 0 bases, the J end lost 1 base, and 13 bases lay between the germline ends. The CDR3 is made up of 16 amino acids. This receptor was obtained from a human donor with chronic lymphocytic leukemia. The material sequenced was PBMCs, taken after 12 months of ibrutinib treatment. The chain combines TRBV6-5 with TRBJ2-7; D not resolved. As DNA, the CDR3 is TGTGCCAGCAGTTACTCAGACCCCCGGCTATCCTACGAGCAGTACTTC. This encodes CASSYSDPRLSYEQYF.